The clone carrying this T cell receptor beta chain occurred a few times. Its antigen is not identified. Isolated RNA was reverse transcribed in full, so expressed TCRB transcripts were sequenced. Data came from immunoSEQ multiplex PCR; TCRdb stores just in-frame clones and leaves some out. The repertoire consists of 200,000 to 300,000 clones, with around 21% occurring once and the leading ten covering 0.025% to 0.035%. The data were taken from a study of beta chain features in type 1 diabetes. For the study at large: Examination covered around 98 million sorted cells spanning all samples.

Study outcomes and limitations: Shortening that was moderate but significant affected the TCRB CDR3s of Type 1 diabetes patients in all four CD4+ subsets. Compared with healthy donors, patients appeared to share more similar naive, central memory and regulatory TCRB repertoires. In type 1 diabetes patients, VDJ junctions had fewer insertions; deletions at these junctions were more frequent. PCR might show a preference for shorter templates, equally across patients and controls.

This CDR3 is 17 amino acids long. CDR1 is SGHVS and CDR2 is FNYEAQ in the germline V gene. The ends lost 1 base at V and 6 bases at J; junction bases unmatched: 11. Sequenced sample: naive CD4+ T cells from blood. The V call is TRBV7-6, the J call TRBJ2-2, with 7 bases identical to TRBD2. The TCR comes from a woman between 40 and 50 years old with type 1 diabetes. The CDR3 bases are TGTGCCAGCAGCTTAGTTCTAGGCGGGAGTGTGGCCGGGGAGCTGTTTTTT. The encoded protein is CASSLVLGGSVAGELFF.